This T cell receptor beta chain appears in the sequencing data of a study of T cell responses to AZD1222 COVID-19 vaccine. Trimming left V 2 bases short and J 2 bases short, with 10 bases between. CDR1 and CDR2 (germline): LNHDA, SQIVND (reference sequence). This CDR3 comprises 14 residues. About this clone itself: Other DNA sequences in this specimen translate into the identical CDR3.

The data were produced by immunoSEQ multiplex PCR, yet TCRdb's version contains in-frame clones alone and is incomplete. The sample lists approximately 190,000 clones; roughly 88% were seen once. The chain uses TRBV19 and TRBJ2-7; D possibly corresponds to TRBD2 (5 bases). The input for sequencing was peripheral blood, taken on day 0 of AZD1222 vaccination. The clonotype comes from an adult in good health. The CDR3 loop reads CASSILGRTYEQYF. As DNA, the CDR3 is TGTGCCAGTAGTATATTGGGGAGAACCTACGAGCAGTACTTC. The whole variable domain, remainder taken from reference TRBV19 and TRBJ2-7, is DGGITQSPKYLFRKEGQNVTLSCEQNLNHDAMYWYRQDPGQGLRLIYYSQIVNDFQKGDIAEGYSVSREKKESFPLTVTSAQKNPTAFYLCASSILGRTYEQYFGPGTRLTVT.